This T cell receptor beta chain was sequenced in a study of cytomegalovirus exposure and HLA in healthy donors. Study-wide background: The Caucasian-associated ancestry cluster contained about four fifths of the roughly 390 genotyped donors. General observations from the study: Sequencing artifact likely explains a cluster of highly shared sequence variants.

PCR was performed using 60 Vbeta and 13 Jbeta primers. TCRdb keeps only in-frame clones here, not all; method: immunoSEQ multiplex PCR. Of 150,000 to 200,000 clones listed, 70% to 85% are singletons. The CDR3 loop spans 14 amino acids. V lost 4 bases and J lost 5, with 15 bases in between. Germline V gene sequence: CDR1 SGHRS, CDR2 YFSETQ. Remarks on this clone: Its matching antigen is unknown.

This TCR was recovered from a man over 45 in good health and CMV-seropositive. The sequencing sample was made of PBMCs. The chain has TRBV5-1 and TRBJ1-1; D uncertain. DNA of the CDR3: TGCGCCAGCAGCACCAGAAACCTGGAGACTGAAGCTTTCTTT. It codes for CASSTRNLETEAFF.